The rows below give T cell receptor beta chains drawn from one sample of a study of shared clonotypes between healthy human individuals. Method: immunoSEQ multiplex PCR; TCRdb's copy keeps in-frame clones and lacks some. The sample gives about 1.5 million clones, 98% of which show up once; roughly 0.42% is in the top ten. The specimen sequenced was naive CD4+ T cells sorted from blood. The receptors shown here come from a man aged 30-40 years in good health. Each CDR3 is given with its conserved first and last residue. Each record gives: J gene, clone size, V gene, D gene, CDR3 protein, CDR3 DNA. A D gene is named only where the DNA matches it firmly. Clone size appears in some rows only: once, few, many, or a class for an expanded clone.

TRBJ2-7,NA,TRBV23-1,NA,CASRSGRPPRGEQYF,TGCGCCAGCAGATCCGGACGGCCTCCGAGAGGCGAGCAGTACTTC
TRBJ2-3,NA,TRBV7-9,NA,CASSSRHPTDTQYF,TGTGCCAGCAGCTCCCGACACCCCACAGATACGCAGTATTTT
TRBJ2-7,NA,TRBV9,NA,CASSVAANDVTYEQYF,TGTGCCAGCAGCGTAGCCGCAAACGATGTAACCTACGAGCAGTACTTC
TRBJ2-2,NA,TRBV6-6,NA,CASSSPGELFF,TGTGCCAGCAGTTCCCCCGGGGAGCTGTTTTTT
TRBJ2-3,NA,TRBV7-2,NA,CAILSGRTDTQYF,TGTGCCATCTTGAGCGGCCGCACAGATACGCAGTATTTT
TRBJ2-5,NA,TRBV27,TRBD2,CASSSSGKQETQYF,TGTGCCAGCAGTTCTAGCGGGAAACAAGAGACCCAGTACTTC
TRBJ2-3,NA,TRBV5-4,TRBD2,CASSTQGLAGKTDTQYF,TGTGCCAGCAGTACACAGGGACTAGCGGGGAAAACAGATACGCAGTATTTT
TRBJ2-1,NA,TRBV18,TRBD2,CASSATTSGRYNEQFF,TGTGCCAGCTCAGCAACAACTAGCGGGCGCTACAATGAGCAGTTCTTC
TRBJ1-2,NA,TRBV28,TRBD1,CASSSSGTGGLDYGYTF,TGTGCCAGCAGTTCCTCCGGGACAGGGGGCTTGGACTATGGCTACACCTTC
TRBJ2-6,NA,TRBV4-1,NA,CASSQGQFGAGANVLTF,TGCGCCAGCAGCCAAGGACAGTTTGGAGCTGGGGCCAACGTCCTGACTTTC
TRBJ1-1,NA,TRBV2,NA,CASSEVVQQNTEAFF,TGTGCCAGCAGTGAAGTGGTACAGCAGAACACTGAAGCTTTCTTT
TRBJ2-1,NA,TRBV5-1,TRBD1,CASSLDPGGYNEQFF,TGCGCCAGCAGCTTGGACCCAGGGGGCTACAATGAGCAGTTCTTC
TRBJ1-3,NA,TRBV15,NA,CATSRVSGRGGNTIYF,TGTGCCACCAGCAGAGTCTCGGGGAGAGGTGGAAACACCATATATTTT
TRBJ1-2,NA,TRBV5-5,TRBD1,CASSPVVEGARNYGYTF,TGTGCCAGCAGCCCAGTCGTTGAGGGGGCGCGCAACTATGGCTACACCTTC
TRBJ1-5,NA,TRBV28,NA,CASSLLQGQPQHF,TGTGCCAGCAGTTTACTCCAAGGTCAGCCCCAGCATTTT
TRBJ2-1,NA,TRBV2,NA,CASRVTGYTNEQFF,TGTGCCAGCAGGGTTACAGGGTATACAAATGAGCAGTTCTTC
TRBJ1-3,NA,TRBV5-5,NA,CASSLGWGSGNTIYF,TGTGCCAGCAGCCTTGGTTGGGGCTCTGGAAACACCATATATTTT
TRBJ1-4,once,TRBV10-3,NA,CAISAGGVSNEKLFF,TGTGCCATCAGTGCCGGAGGGGTGTCTAATGAAAAACTGTTTTTT
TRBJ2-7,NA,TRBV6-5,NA,CASSYDTSYEQYF,TGTGCCAGCAGTTACGACACCTCCTACGAGCAGTACTTC
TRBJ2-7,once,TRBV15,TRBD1,CATSRRTGMGEQYF,TGTGCCACCAGCAGGAGGACAGGGATGGGAGAGCAGTACTTC
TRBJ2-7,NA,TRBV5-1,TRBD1,CASSARDSVYEQYF,TGCGCCAGCAGCGCCCGGGACAGCGTCTACGAGCAGTACTTC
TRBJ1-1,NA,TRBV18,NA,CASSPVTGKNTEAFF,TGTGCCAGCTCACCCGTGACGGGAAAGAACACTGAAGCTTTCTTT
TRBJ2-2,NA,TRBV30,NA,CAWSVLGIRTGELFF,TGTGCCTGGAGTGTACTGGGGATACGAACCGGGGAGCTGTTTTTT
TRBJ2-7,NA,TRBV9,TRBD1,CASSARQGRNYEQYF,TGTGCCAGCAGCGCAAGACAGGGAAGGAACTACGAGCAGTACTTC
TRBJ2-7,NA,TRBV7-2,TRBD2,CASTVIPGLAGGEQYF,TGTGCCAGCACCGTGATACCGGGACTAGCGGGAGGCGAGCAGTACTTC
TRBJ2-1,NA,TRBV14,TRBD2,CASNQRKGGRGDNEQFF,TGTGCCAGCAACCAGCGAAAAGGTGGACGGGGGGACAATGAGCAGTTCTTC
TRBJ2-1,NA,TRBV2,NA,CASGWSSYNEQFF,TGTGCCAGTGGTTGGAGTTCATACAATGAGCAGTTCTTC
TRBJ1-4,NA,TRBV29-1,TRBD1,CSAAGQLNEKLFF,TGCAGCGCTGCGGGACAGCTCAATGAAAAACTGTTTTTT
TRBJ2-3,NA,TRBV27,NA,CASSQSLLGLGGAQYF,TGTGCCAGCAGTCAATCCCTTTTGGGCCTCGGGGGTGCGCAGTATTTT
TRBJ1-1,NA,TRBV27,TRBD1,CASSRTGGNTEAFF,TGTGCCAGCAGCCGGACAGGGGGCAACACTGAAGCTTTCTTT
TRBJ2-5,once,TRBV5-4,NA,CASSARQAETQYF,TGTGCCAGCAGCGCACGACAGGCAGAGACCCAGTACTTC
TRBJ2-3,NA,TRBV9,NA,CASSDQPGWYTQYF,TGTGCCAGCAGCGACCAGCCAGGGTGGTATACGCAGTATTTT
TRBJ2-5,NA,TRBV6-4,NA,CASYGTTKETQYF,TGTGCCAGTTACGGGACAACTAAAGAGACCCAGTACTTC
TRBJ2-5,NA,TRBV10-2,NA,CASSEWASEEETQYF,TGCGCCAGCAGTGAGTGGGCTAGTGAAGAAGAGACCCAGTACTTC
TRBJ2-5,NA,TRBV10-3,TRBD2,CAITPGLAGGQETQYF,TGTGCCATCACCCCGGGACTAGCGGGAGGACAAGAGACCCAGTACTTC
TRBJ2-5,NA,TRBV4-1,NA,CASSRQEIQETQYF,TGCGCCAGCAGCCGACAGGAGATTCAAGAGACCCAGTACTTC
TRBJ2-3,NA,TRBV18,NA,CASSPSPGGARTDTQYF,TGTGCCAGCTCACCGAGTCCCGGCGGGGCGCGAACAGATACGCAGTATTTT
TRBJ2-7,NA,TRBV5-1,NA,CASRSDTSRAYEQYF,TGCGCCAGCAGGTCGGACACCTCCCGGGCCTACGAGCAGTACTTC
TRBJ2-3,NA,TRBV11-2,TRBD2,CASTLAGNPGTDTQYF,TGTGCCAGCACACTAGCGGGGAATCCTGGCACAGATACGCAGTATTTT
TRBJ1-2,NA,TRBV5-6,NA,CASTSRGLVSYGYTF,TGTGCCAGCACCTCGAGGGGTTTAGTCAGCTATGGCTACACCTTC
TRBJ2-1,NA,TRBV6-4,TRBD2,CASSSQLAGVNEQFF,TGTGCCAGCAGCTCGCAACTAGCGGGAGTGAATGAGCAGTTCTTC
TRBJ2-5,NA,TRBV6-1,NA,CASSDRHSETQYF,TGTGCCAGCAGTGATCGGCATTCAGAGACCCAGTACTTC
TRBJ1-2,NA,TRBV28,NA,CASSPRGVLTF,TGTGCCAGCAGTCCCAGGGGAGTTCTGACCTTC
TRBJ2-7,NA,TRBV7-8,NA,CASSLRETSYEQYF,TGTGCCAGCAGCTTACGGGAGACCTCCTACGAGCAGTACTTC
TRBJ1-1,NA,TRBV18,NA,CASSPPGGRGNTEAFF,TGTGCCAGCTCACCACCGGGGGGGAGAGGGAACACTGAAGCTTTCTTT
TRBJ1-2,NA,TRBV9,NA,CASSVAAGHGYTF,TGTGCCAGCAGCGTAGCGGCAGGGCATGGCTACACCTTC
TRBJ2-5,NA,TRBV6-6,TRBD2,CASSPTAGGPETQYF,TGTGCCAGCAGCCCCACAGCGGGAGGGCCAGAGACCCAGTACTTC
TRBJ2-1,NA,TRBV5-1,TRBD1,CASSGTAGVNEQFF,TGCGCCAGCAGTGGGACAGCAGGCGTCAATGAGCAGTTCTTC
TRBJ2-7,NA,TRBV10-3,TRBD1,CALGPGQGAYEQYF,TGTGCCTTAGGACCGGGACAGGGTGCGTACGAGCAGTACTTC
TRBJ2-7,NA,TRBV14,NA,CASSQGDKSYEQYF,TGTGCCAGCAGCCAAGGAGACAAGTCCTACGAGCAGTACTTC